Below, one T cell receptor beta chain is given with its context. Antigen unknown. Next came a second PCR, run for about 6 to 12 cycles, which used a sample-barcoded 5' primer along with a J-beta primer mix. The authors tagged each cDNA molecule using a template-switch adaptor with 12 random nucleotides. A single record per CDR3 protein comes from TCRdb applying MiXCR to the 5' RACE reads. The data contain hundreds of thousands of distinct CDR3 sequences, more than 35% of them singletons. CDR3 size: 18 residues. The V gene lost 4 bases and the J gene lost 4 bases, with 20 bases spanning the gap. Germline lookup yields CDR1 SGHVS and CDR2 FNYEAQ. The data originate from a study of blood T cells in healthy people across ages. Study findings and constraints: The lack of PBMC sorting stopped any conclusive naive versus antigen-experienced comparison. With age, beta diversity per million T cells declined roughly linearly, significantly by approximately 41.

The V gene is TRBV7-6, the J gene TRBJ2-6, with D possibly TRBD1 on 6 matching bases. The receptor was derived from an elderly man in good health. What was sequenced was blood. CDR3 coding DNA: TGTGCCAGCAGCTCCCTCTTGGGGCAGGGGTCCGGGGCCAACGTCCTGACTTTC. Amino acids: CASSSLLGQGSGANVLTF.